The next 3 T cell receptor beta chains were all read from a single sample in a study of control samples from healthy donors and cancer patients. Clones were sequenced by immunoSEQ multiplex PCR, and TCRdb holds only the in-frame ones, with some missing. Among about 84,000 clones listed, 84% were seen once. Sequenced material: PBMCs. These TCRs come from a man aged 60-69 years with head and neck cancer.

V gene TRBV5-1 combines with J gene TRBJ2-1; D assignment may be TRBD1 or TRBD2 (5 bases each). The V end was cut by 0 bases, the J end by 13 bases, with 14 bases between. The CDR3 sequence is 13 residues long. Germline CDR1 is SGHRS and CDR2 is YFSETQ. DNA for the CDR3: TGCGCCAGCAGCTTGGGGGACCGTGCAATACAGTTCTTC. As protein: CASSLGDRAIQFF. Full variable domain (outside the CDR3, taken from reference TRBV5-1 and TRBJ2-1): KAGVTQTPRYLIKTRGQQVTLSCSPISGHRSVSWYQQTPGQGLQFLFEYFSETQRNKGNFPGRFSGRQFSNSRSEMNVSTLELGDSALYLCASSLGDRAIQFFGPGTRLTVL.

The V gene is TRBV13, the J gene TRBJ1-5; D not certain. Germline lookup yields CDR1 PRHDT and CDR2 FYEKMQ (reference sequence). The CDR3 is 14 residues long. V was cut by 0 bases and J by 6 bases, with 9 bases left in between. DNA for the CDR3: TGTGCCAGCAGCTTAGGCAATTTAGTTCAGCCCCAGCATTTT. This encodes CASSLGNLVQPQHF.

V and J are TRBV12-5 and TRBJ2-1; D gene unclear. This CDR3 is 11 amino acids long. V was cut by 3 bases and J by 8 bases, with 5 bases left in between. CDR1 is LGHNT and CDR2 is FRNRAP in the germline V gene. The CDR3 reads CASGFMHEQFF. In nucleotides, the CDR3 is TGTGCTAGTGGTTTCATGCATGAGCAGTTCTTC.